These T cell receptor beta chains were read from a single sample in a study of identical twins. TCRdb re-called the 5' RACE reads through MiXCR, storing one row per CDR3 protein. The sample shows 700,000 or so distinct CDR3 sequences, under 9% of them seen only once. The data also belong to a second study, concerning yellow fever vaccine responses in identical twins.

Sequenced sample: PBMCs. The receptors come from a woman between 18 and 29 years old in good health. CDR3s include the opening cysteine and the closing phenylalanine or tryptophan. A D gene is named only where the DNA matches it firmly. Rows may omit the clone size; those that give it use once, few, many or a size class.

clone_size,d_call,v_call,j_call,cdr3_aa
NA,TRBD2,TRBV11-2,TRBJ2-1,CASSPRLAGGWSEQFF
few,TRBD1,TRBV20-1,TRBJ2-7,CSASNRDSTYEQYF
NA,NA,TRBV10-3,TRBJ2-7,CAIRQGTGAYEQYF
NA,TRBD1,TRBV10-3,TRBJ2-3,CAISLDRGASTDTQYF
NA,TRBD1,TRBV10-3,TRBJ1-2,CAINSDRGEDGYTF
NA,TRBD2,TRBV27,TRBJ2-1,CASKASGSVEQFF
NA,NA,TRBV5-1,TRBJ2-1,CASRNGSGSYNEQFF
NA,TRBD1,TRBV4-1,TRBJ1-2,CASSQTGGGWYGYTF
NA,NA,TRBV5-5,TRBJ2-2,CASSLAQGVTGELFF
NA,TRBD1,TRBV20-1,TRBJ1-3,CSARDWDSTIYF
NA,TRBD1,TRBV19,TRBJ1-1,CASNEGQGVPEAFF
NA,TRBD2,TRBV6-1,TRBJ2-3,CASRSGIGTDTQYF
few,TRBD1,TRBV5-1,TRBJ2-7,CASSSGQDEQYF
NA,TRBD2,TRBV4-3,TRBJ2-3,CASSPRRAGGVDTQYF
many,TRBD2,TRBV15,TRBJ2-2,CATSSPGTSHSNTGELFF
few,TRBD1,TRBV6-1,TRBJ2-1,CASSPWDREYNEQFF
NA,NA,TRBV6-2/TRBV6-3,TRBJ2-5,CASTDPLGTQYF
few,TRBD2,TRBV10-2,TRBJ2-5,CASTETSGVQETQYF
NA,TRBD2,TRBV12-3/TRBV12-4,TRBJ2-1,CASSFGGRPYNEQFF
NA,NA,TRBV5-5,TRBJ1-6,CASSSQGSRYNSPLHF
few,NA,TRBV5-4,TRBJ1-1,CASSPQAGRTEAFF
few,NA,TRBV6-1,TRBJ2-3,CARTLGRLGIDTQYF
NA,TRBD1,TRBV12-3/TRBV12-4,TRBJ1-2,CASSQDRVYTF
few,NA,TRBV20-1,TRBJ2-7,CSASGGREYTYEQYF
NA,NA,TRBV29-1,TRBJ2-3,CSVGVVGGTQYF
few,NA,TRBV27,TRBJ1-1,CASSLSYGTGEAFF
NA,NA,TRBV20-1,TRBJ2-2,CSARGAGATGELFF
few,NA,TRBV28,TRBJ1-5,CASNPGAQPQHF
few,NA,TRBV11-2,TRBJ2-7,CASSHLSKGGYEQYF
NA,NA,TRBV6-2/TRBV6-3,TRBJ1-5,CATSTGARAKPQHF
NA,TRBD2,TRBV12-3/TRBV12-4,TRBJ2-3,CASRLGLAGGGDTQYF
NA,NA,TRBV6-1,TRBJ2-1,CASSERNQGTSYNEQFF
few,TRBD2,TRBV7-9,TRBJ2-1,CASSLVLAGGHNEQFF
few,NA,TRBV28,TRBJ2-7,CASSLWGGGSDEQYF
few,NA,TRBV5-5,TRBJ2-7,CASSFAGLVTYEQYF
few,NA,TRBV12-3/TRBV12-4,TRBJ1-5,CASSFGVLNQPQHF
NA,NA,TRBV14,TRBJ2-1,CASNPIGGTTTYNEQFF
many,NA,TRBV20-1,TRBJ2-1,CSAREKSSYNEQFF
NA,TRBD1,TRBV4-3,TRBJ2-7,CASSPGQGAGQYF
NA,NA,TRBV5-1,TRBJ1-2,CASSLGQSGYTF
many,NA,TRBV11-2,TRBJ2-1,CASSLEAGRRTNEQFF
NA,NA,TRBV5-6,TRBJ1-1,CASAMGRENTEAFF
NA,TRBD1,TRBV2,TRBJ2-3,CAGQAVGTDTQYF
few,NA,TRBV27,TRBJ1-2,CASSSETGGGRSYTF
few,NA,TRBV20-1,TRBJ2-7,CSARQVAEQYF
NA,TRBD2,TRBV11-2,TRBJ2-1,CASSLPGQQKASGRKEQFF
few,NA,TRBV27,TRBJ2-7,CASSFQGKITYEQYF
many,NA,TRBV5-1,TRBJ2-6,CASSLEWGTYSGANVLTF
NA,TRBD2,TRBV20-1,TRBJ2-7,CSAWGLAAIYEQYF